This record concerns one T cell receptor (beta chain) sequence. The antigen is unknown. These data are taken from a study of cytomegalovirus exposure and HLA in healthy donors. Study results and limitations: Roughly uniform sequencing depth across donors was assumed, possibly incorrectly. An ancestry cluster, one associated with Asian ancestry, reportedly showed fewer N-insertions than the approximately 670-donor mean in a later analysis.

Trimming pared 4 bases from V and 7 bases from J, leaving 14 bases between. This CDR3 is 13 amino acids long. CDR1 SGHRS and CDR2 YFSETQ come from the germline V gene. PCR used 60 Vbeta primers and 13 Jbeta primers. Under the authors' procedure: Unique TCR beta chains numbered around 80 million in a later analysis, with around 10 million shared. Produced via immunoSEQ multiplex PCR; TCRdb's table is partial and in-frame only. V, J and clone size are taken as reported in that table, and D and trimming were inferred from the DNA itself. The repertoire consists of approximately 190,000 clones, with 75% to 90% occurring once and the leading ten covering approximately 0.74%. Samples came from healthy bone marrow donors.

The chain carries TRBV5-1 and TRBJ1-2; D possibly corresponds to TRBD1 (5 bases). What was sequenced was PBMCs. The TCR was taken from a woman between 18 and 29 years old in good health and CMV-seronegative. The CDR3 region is CASSLDTNGGYTF. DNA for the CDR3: TGCGCCAGCAGCCTGGACACCAATGGTGGCTACACCTTC.